This T cell receptor beta chain emerged from a study of CD8 T cells in ankylosing spondylitis. Study outcomes and limitations: Peripheral blood held disease-linked clones only at relatively low frequency, and these were CD8+. Reported data indicate significant enrichment of disease-linked clones within matched ankylosing spondylitis synovial fluid.

This CDR3 is built from 12 residues. Germline V gene sequence: CDR1 SGHRS, CDR2 YFSETQ. Trimming stripped 0 bases from V and 10 bases from J, with 10 bases between. TCRdb independently ran MiXCR on the 5' RACE reads; one entry per CDR3 protein. Here the sample spans fewer than 150,000 distinct CDR3 sequences, 5.5% to 7.5% being singletons. This clonotype was counted ten times or more. Its specificity is not known. The rearrangement joins TRBV5-1 to TRBJ1-1, with D unresolved. The sequenced sample was blood, either unsorted or a sorted T cell fraction (not recorded which). This receptor was taken from a female donor with ankylosing spondylitis or in good health (not recorded which). The CDR3: CASSLDEGRAFF. CDR3 coding DNA: TGCGCCAGCAGCTTGGATGAAGGGCGAGCTTTCTTT. Looking up the rest from reference TRBV5-1 and TRBJ1-1 gives the full variable domain: KAGVTQTPRYLIKTRGQQVTLSCSPISGHRSVSWYQQTPGQGLQFLFEYFSETQRNKGNFPGRFSGRQFSNSRSEMNVSTLELGDSALYLCASSLDEGRAFFGQGTRLTVV.